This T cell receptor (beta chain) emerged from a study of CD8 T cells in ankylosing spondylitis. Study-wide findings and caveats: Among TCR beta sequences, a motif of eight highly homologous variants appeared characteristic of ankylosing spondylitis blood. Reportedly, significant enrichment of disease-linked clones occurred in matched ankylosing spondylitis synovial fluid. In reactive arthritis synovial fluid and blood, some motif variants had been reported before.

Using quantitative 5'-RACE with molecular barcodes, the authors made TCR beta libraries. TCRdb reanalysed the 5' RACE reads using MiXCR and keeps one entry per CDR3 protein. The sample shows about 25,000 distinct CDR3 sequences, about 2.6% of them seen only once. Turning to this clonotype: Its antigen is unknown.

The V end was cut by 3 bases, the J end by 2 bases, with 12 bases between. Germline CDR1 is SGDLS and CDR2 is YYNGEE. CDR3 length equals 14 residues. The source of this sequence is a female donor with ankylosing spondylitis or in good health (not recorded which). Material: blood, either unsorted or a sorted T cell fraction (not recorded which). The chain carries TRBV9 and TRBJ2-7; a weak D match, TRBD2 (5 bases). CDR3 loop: CASSATGYPYEQYF. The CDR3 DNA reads TGTGCCAGCAGCGCGACGGGATACCCCTACGAGCAGTACTTC.